This TCR beta chain comes out of a study of graft-versus-host responses after intestinal transplantation. Across the study: Uniformly, recipients were administered anti-thymocyte globulin induction with subsequent tacrolimus and steroids for around three years.

About this clone itself: The antigen is undetermined.

Study outcomes and limitations: Early post-transplant HvG declines were associated with peak circulating GvH clone levels. Some GvH clones appeared in ileal mucosa or blood before recipient bone marrow.

Some clones are missing from TCRdb's copy, which holds only in-frame ones; the method was immunoSEQ multiplex PCR. The sample yields tens of thousands of clones, about 92% seen once. The source material was PBMCs, sampled around 37 weeks after intestinal transplant. The sequence was collected from a human patient who received an intestinal transplant, so some T cells may come from the graft donor.

The CDR3 sequence: CASRGAGPGTATNEKLFF. CDR3 DNA: TGTGCCAGCAGGGGAGCAGGGCCCGGAACAGCAACTAATGAAAAACTGTTTTTT. The chain is built from TRBV7-9 and TRBJ1-4, with D maybe TRBD1 (5 bases). Between the trimmed V and J ends, which lost 6 bases and 0 bases, there was a span of 20 bases. The CDR3 is 18 amino acids. From germline, CDR1 is SEHNR and CDR2 FQNEAQ (reference sequence).